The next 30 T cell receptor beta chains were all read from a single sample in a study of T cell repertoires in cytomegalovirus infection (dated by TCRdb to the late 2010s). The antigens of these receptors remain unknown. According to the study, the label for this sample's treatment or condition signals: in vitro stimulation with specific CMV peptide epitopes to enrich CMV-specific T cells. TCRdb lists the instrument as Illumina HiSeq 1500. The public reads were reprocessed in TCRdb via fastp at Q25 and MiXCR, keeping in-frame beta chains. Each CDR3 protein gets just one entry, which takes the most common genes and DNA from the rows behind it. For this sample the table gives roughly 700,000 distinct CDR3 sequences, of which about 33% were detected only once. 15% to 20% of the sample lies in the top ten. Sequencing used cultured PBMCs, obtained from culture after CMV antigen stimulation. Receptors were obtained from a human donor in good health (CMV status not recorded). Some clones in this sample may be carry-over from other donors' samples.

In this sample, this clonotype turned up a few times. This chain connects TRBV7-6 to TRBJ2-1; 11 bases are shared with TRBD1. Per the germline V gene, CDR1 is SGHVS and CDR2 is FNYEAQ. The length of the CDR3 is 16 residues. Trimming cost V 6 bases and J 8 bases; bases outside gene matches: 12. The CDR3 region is CASRPGQGQGVDEQFF. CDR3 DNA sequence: TGTGCCAGCAGGCCAGGGCAGGGACAGGGGGTCGATGAGCAGTTCTTC.

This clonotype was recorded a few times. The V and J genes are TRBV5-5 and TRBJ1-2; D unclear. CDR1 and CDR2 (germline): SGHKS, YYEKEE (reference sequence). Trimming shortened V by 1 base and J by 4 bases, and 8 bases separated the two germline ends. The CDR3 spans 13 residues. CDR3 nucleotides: TGTGCCAGCAGCTTGCAGCAAAGCTATGGCTACACCTTC. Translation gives CASSLQQSYGYTF.

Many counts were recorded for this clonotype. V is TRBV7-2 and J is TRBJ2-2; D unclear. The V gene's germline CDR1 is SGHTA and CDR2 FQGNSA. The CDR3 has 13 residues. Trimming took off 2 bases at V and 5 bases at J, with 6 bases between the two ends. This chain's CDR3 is CASSLRRTGELFF. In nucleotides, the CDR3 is TGTGCCAGCAGCTTACGCCGTACCGGGGAGCTGTTTTTT.

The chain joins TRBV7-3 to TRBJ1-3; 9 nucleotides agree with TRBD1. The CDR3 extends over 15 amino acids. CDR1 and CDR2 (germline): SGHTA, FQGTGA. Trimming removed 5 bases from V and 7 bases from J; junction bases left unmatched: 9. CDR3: CASSTTGGAGNTIYF. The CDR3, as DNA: TGTGCCAGCAGCACCACAGGGGGCGCGGGGAACACCATATATTTT.

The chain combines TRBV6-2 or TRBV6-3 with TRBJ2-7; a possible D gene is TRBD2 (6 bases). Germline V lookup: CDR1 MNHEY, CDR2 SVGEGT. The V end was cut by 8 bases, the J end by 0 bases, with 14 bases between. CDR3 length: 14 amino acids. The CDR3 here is CASQAVAASYEQYF. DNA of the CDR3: TGTGCCAGCCAGGCGGTAGCGGCCTCCTACGAGCAGTACTTC.

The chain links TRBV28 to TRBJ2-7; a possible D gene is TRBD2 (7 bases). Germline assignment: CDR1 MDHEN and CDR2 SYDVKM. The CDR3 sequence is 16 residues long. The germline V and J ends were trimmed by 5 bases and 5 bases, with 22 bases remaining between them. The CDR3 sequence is CASSPPEGGAMHEQYF. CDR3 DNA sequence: TGTGCCAGCAGTCCCCCCGAGGGGGGGGCGATGCACGAGCAGTACTTC.

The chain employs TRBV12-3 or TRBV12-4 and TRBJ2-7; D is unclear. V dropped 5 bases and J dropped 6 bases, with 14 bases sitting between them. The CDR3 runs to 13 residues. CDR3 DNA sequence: TGTGCCAGCAGTACCCCCCGGAGAGCCGAGCAGTACTTC. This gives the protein CASSTPRRAEQYF.

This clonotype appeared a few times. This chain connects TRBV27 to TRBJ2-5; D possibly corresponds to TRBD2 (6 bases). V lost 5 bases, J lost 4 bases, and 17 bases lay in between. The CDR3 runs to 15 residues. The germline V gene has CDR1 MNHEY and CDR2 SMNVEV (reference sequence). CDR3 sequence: CASSRSAGLGETQYF. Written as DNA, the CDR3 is TGTGCCAGCAGTCGTTCGGCGGGATTAGGAGAGACCCAGTACTTC.

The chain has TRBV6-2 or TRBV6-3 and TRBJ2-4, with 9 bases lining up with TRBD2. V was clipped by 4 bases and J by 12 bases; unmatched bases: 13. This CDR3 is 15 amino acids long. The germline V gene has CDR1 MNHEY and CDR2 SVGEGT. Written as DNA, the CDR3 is TGTGCCAGCAGTTCGACTAGCGGTCCCATTTCAAGTCAGTACTTC. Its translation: CASSSTSGPISSQYF.

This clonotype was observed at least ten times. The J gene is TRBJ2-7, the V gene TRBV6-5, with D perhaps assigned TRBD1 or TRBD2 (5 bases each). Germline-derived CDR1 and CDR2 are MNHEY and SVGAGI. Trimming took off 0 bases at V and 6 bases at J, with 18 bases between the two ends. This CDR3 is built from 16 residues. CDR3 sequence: CASSYSSREPSGEQYF. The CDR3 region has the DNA TGTGCCAGCAGTTACTCGTCCAGGGAGCCCTCGGGCGAGCAGTACTTC.

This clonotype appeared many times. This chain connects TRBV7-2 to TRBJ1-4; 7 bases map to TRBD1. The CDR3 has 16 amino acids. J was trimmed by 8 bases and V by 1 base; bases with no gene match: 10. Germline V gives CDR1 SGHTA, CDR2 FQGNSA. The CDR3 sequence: CASSLGDRVVYEKLFF. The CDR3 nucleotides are TGTGCCAGCAGCTTAGGTGACAGGGTTGTATACGAAAAACTGTTTTTT.

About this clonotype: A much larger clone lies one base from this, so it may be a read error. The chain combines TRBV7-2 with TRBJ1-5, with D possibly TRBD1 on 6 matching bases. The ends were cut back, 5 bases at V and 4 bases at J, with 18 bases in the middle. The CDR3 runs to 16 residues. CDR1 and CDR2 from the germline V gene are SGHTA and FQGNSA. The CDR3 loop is CASSLTVDRWNQPQHF. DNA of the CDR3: TGTGCCAGCAGCCTTACCGTAGACAGGTGGAATCAGCCCCAGCATTTT.

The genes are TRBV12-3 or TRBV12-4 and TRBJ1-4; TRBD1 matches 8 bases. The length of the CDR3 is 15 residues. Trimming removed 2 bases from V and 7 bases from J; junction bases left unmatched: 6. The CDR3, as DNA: TGTGCCAGCAGTTTAAGGCAGGGGGCTATTGAAAAACTGTTTTTT. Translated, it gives CASSLRQGAIEKLFF.

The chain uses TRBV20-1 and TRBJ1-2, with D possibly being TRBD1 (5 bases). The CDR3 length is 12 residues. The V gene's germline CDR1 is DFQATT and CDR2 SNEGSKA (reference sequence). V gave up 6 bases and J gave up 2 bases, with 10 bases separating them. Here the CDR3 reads CSAKRDNYGYTF. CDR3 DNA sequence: TGCAGTGCCAAGAGGGACAACTATGGCTACACCTTC.

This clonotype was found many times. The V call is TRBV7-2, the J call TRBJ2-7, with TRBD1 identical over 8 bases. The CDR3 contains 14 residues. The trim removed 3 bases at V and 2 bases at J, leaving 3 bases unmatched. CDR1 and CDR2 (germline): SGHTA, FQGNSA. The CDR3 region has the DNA TGTGCCAGCAGCTTCGACAGGGGAACCTACGAGCAGTACTTC. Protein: CASSFDRGTYEQYF.

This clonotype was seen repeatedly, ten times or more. CDR3 loop: CASSRDRDNEQFF. DNA of the CDR3: TGTGCCAGCAGCCGAGACAGGGACAATGAGCAGTTCTTC. The J gene is TRBJ2-1, the V gene TRBV7-2; 7 bases fit TRBD1. The CDR3 consists of 13 residues. Germline CDR1 is SGHTA and CDR2 is FQGNSA. The V segment lost 5 bases and the J segment 5 bases; nucleotides outside the gene matches: 3.

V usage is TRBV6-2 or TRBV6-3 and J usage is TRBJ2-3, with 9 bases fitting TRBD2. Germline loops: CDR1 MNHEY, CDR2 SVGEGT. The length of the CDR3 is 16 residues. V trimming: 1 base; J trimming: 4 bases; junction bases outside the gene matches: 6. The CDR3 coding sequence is TGTGCCAGCAGTTACTACGGCGGGGGGGCCTCAGATACGCAGTATTTT. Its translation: CASSYYGGGASDTQYF.

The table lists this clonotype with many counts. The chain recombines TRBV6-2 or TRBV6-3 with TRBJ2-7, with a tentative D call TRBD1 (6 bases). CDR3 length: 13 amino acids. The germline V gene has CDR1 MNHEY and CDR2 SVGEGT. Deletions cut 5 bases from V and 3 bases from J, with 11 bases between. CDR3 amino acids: CASSRTDIYEQYF. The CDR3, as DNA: TGTGCCAGCAGTCGGACAGACATCTACGAGCAGTACTTC.

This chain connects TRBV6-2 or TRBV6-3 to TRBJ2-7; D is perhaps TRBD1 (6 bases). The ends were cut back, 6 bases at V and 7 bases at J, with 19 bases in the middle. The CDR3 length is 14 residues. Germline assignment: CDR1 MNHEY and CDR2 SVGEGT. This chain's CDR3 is CASSNGAGVREQYF. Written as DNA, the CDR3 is TGTGCCAGCAGCAACGGGGCAGGGGTAAGGGAGCAGTACTTC.

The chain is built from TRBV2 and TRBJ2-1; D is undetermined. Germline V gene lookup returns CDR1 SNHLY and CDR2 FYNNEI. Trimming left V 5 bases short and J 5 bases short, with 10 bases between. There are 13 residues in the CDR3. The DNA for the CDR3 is TGTGCCAGCAGTTTTGCATGGAACAATGAGCAGTTCTTC. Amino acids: CASSFAWNNEQFF. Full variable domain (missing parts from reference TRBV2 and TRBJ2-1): EPEVTQTPSHQVTQMGQEVILRCVPISNHLYFYWYRQILGQKVEFLVSFYNNEISEKSEIFDDQFSVERPDGSNFTLKIRSTKLEDSAMYFCASSFAWNNEQFFGPGTRLTVL.

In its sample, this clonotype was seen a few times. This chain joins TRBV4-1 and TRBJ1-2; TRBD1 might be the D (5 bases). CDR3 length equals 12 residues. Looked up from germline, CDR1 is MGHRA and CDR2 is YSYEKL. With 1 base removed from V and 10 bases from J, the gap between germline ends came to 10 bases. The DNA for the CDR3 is TGCGCCAGCAGCCAAGTCGCAGGGACCTACACCTTC. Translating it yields CASSQVAGTYTF.

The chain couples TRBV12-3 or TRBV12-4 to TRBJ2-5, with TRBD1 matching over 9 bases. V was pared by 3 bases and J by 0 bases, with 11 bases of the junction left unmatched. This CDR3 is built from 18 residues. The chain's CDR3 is CASSFHRDREPDQETQYF. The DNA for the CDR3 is TGTGCCAGCAGTTTCCACCGGGACAGGGAACCAGACCAAGAGACCCAGTACTTC.

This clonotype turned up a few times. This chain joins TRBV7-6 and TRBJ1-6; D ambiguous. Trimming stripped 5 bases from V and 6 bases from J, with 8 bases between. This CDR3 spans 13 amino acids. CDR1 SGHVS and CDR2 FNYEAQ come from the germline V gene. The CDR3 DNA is TGTGCCAGCAGCCCCTACAGTAATTCACCCCTCCACTTT. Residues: CASSPYSNSPLHF.

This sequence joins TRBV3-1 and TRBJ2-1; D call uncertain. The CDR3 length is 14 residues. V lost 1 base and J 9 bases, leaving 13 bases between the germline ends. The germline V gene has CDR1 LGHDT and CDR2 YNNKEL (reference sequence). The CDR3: CASSQALVDFEQFF. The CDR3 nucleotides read TGTGCCAGCAGCCAAGCCCTTGTGGATTTTGAGCAGTTCTTC.

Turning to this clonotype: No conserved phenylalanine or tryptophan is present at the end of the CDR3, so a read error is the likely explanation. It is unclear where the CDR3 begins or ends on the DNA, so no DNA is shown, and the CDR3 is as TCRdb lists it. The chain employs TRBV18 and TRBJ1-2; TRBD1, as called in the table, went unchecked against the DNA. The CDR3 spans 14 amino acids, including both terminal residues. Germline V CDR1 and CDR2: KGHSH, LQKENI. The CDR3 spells CASSPGTGKTSLAL.

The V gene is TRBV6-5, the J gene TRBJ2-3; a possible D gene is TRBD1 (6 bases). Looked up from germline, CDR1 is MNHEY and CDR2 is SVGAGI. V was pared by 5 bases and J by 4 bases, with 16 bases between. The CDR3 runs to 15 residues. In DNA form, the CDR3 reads TGTGCCAGCAGTAAGGGACACGGCCGTGCAGATACGCAGTATTTT. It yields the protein CASSKGHGRADTQYF.

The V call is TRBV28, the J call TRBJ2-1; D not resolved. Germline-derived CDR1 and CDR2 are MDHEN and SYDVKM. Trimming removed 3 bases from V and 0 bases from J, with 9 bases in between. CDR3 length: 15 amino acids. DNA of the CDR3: TGTGCCAGCAGTTTCTATGGAGCCTCCTACAATGAGCAGTTCTTC. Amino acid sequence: CASSFYGASYNEQFF.

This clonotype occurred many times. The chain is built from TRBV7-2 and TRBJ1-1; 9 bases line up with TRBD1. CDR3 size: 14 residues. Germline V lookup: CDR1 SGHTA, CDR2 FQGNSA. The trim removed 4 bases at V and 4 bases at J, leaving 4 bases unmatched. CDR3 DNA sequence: TGTGCCAGCAGCTACAGGGGGCGGGGCACTGAAGCTTTCTTT. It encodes CASSYRGRGTEAFF.

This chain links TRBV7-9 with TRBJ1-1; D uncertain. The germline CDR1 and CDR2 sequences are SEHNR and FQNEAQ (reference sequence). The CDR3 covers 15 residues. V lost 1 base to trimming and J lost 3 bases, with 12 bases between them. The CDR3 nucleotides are TGTGCCAGCAGCTTAGGGCCCCTTATGTACACTGAAGCTTTCTTT. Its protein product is CASSLGPLMYTEAFF.

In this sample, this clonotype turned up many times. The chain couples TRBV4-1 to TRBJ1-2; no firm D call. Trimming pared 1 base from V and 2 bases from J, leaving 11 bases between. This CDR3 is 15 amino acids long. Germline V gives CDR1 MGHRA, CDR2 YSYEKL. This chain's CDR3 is CASSQVAEANYGYTF. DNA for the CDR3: TGCGCCAGCAGCCAAGTGGCAGAAGCGAACTATGGCTACACCTTC.